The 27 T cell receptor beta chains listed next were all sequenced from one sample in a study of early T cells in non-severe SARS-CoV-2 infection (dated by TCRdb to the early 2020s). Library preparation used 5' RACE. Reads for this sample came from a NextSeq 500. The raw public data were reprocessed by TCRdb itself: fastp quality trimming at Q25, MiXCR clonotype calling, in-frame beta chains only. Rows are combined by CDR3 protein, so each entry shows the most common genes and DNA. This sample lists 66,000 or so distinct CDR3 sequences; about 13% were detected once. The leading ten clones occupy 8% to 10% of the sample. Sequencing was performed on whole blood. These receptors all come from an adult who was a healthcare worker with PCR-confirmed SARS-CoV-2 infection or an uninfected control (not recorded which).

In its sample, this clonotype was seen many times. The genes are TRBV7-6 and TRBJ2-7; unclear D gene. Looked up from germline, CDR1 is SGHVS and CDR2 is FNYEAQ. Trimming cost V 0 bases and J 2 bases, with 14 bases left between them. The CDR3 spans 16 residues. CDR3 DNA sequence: TGTGCCAGCAGCTTAGCCGACGTAATCCCCCCCTACGAGCAGTACTTC. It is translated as CASSLADVIPPYEQYF.

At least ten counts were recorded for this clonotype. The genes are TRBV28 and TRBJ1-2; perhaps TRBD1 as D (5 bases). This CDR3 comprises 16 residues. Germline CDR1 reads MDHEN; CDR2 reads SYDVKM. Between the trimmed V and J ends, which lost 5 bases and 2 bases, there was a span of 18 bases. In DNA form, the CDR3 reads TGTGCCAGCAGTCCCCGAACGGGGCCCCTAAACTATGGCTACACCTTC. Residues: CASSPRTGPLNYGYTF.

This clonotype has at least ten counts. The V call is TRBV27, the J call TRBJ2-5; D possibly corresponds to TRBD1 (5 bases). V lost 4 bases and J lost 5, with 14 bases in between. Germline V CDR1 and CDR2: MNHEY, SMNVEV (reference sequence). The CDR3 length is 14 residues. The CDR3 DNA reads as TGTGCCAGCAGTTCCTTTAGGGGTGCGGAGACCCAGTACTTC. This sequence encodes CASSSFRGAETQYF.

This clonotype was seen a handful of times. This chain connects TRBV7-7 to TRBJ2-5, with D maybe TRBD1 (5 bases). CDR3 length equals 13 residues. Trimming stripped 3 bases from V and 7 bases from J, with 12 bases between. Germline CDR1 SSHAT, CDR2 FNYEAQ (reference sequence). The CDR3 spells CASSFPQDGTQYF. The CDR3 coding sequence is TGTGCCAGCAGCTTCCCACAGGATGGGACCCAGTACTTC.

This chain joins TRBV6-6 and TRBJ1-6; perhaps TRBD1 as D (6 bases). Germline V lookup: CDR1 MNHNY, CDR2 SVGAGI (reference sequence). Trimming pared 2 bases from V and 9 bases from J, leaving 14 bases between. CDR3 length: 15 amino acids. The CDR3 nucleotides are TGTGCCAGCAGTTACCTCACAGGGATTGGTTCACCCCTCCACTTT. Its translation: CASSYLTGIGSPLHF.

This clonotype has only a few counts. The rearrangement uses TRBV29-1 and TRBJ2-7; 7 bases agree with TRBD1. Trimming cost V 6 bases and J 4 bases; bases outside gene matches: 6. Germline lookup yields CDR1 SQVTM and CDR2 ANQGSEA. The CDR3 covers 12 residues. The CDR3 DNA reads TGCAGCGTAGTGGACAGGAAGTACGAGCAGTACTTC. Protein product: CSVVDRKYEQYF.

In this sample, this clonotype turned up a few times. The CDR3 reads CASSLEPGSSYEQYF. In DNA, the CDR3 is TGTGCCAGCAGCTTAGAACCGGGTAGCTCCTACGAGCAGTACTTC. The V call is TRBV7-2, the J call TRBJ2-7; D not certain. Germline assignment: CDR1 SGHTA and CDR2 FQGNSA. The CDR3 spans 15 residues. With 1 base removed from V and 0 bases from J, the gap between germline ends came to 10 bases.

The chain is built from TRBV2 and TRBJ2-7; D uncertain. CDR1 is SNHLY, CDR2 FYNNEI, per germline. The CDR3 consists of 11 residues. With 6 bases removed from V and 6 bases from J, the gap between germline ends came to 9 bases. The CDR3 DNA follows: TGTGCCAGCAGCGCATACGCCGAGCAGTACTTC. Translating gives CASSAYAEQYF.

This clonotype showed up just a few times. CDR3 in amino acids: CASSVQGSPLHF. The CDR3 DNA reads TGTGCCAGCTCAGTACAGGGTTCACCCCTCCACTTT. This sequence joins TRBV28 and TRBJ1-6; perhaps TRBD1 as D (6 bases). Germline V gene sequence: CDR1 MDHEN, CDR2 SYDVKM. This CDR3 comprises 12 residues. The germline V and J ends were trimmed by 8 bases and 9 bases, with 11 bases remaining between them.

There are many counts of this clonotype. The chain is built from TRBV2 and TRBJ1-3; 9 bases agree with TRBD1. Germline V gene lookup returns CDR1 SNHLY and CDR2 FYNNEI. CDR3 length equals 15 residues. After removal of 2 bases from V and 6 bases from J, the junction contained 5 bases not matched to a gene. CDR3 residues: CASSETGGEANTIYF. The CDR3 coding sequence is TGTGCCAGCAGTGAAACAGGGGGCGAAGCAAACACCATATATTTT.

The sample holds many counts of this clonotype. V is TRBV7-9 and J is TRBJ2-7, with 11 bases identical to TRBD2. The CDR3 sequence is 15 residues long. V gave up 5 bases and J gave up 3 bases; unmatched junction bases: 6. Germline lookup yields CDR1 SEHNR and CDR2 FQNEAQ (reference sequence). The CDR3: CASSPGTSGHYEQYF. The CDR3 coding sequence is TGTGCCAGCAGCCCCGGGACTAGCGGACACTACGAGCAGTACTTC.

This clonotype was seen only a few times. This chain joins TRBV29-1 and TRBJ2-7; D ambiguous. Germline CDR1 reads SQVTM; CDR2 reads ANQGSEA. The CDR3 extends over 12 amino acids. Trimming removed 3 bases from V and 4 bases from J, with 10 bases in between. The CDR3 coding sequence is TGCAGCGTTGAGGTCTCGCCTTACGAGCAGTACTTC. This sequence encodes CSVEVSPYEQYF.

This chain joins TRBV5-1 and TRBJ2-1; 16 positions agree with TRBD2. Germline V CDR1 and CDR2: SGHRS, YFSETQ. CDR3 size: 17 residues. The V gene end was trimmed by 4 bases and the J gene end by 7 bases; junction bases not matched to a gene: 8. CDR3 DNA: TGCGCCAGCAGCCCGGGACTAGCGGGAGGGCCGGGGAATGAGCAGTTCTTC. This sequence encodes CASSPGLAGGPGNEQFF.

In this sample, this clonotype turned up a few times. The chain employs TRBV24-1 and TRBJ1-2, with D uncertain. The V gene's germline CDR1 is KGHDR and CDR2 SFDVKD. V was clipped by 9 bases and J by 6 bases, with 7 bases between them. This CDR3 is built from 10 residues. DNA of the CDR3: TGTGCCACCGTCGGGGATGGCTACACCTTC. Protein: CATVGDGYTF.

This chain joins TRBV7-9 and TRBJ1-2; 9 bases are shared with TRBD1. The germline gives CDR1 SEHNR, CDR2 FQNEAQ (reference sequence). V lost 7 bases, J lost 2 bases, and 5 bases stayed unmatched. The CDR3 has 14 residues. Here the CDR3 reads CASTRTGENYGYTF. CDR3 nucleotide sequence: TGTGCCAGCACCAGGACAGGGGAAAACTATGGCTACACCTTC.

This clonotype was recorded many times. The CDR3 protein is CASSLTGGYYGYTF. DNA for the CDR3: TGTGCCAGCAGCCTGACAGGGGGCTACTATGGCTACACCTTC. J is TRBJ1-2 and V is TRBV27; 10 bases agree with TRBD1. V was clipped by 6 bases and J by 3 bases; unmatched bases: 4. The CDR3 contains 14 residues. CDR1 is MNHEY and CDR2 is SMNVEV in the germline V gene (reference sequence).

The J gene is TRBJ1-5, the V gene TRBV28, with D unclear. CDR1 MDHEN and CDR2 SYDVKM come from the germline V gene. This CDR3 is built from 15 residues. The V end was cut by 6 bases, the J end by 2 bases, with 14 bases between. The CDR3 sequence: CASSLPGSGNQPQHF. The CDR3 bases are TGTGCCAGCAGCCTCCCCGGGTCCGGCAATCAGCCCCAGCATTTT.

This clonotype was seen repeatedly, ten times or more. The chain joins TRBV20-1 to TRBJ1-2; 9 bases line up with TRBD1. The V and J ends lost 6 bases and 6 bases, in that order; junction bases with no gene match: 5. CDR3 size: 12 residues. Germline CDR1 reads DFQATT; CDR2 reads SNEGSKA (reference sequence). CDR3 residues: CSALQGANGYTF. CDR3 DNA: TGCAGTGCGTTACAGGGGGCCAATGGCTACACCTTC.

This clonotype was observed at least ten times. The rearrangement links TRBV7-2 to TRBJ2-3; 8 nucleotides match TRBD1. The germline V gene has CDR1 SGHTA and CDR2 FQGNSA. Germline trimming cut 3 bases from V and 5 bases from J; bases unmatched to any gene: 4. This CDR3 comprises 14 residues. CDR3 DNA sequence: TGTGCCAGCAGCTTGGACAGGGAAAGAGATACGCAGTATTTT. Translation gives CASSLDRERDTQYF.

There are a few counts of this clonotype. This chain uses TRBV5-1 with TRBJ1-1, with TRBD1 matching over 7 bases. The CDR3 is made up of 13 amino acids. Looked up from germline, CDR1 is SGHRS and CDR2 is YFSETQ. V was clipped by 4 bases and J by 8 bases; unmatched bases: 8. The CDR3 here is CASSVDRDEEAFF. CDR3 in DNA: TGCGCCAGCAGCGTTGACAGGGATGAAGAAGCTTTCTTT.

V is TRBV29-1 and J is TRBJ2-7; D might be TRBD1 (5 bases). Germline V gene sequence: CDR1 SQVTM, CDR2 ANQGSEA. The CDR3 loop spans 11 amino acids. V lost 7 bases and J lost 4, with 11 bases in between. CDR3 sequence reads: CSAGNGYEQYF. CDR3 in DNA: TGCAGCGCAGGGAACGGATACGAGCAGTACTTC.

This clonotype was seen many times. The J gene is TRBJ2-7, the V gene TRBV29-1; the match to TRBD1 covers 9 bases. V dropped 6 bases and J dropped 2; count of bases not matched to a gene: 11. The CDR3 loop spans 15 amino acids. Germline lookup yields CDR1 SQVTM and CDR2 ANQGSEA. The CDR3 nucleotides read TGCAGCGTCGCTCATTCCGGGACAGGGCCCTACGAGCAGTACTTC. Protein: CSVAHSGTGPYEQYF.

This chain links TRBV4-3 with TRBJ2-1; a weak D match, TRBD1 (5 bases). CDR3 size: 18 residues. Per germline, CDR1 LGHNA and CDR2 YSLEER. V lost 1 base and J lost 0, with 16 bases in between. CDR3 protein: CASSQGPGKGVSYNEQFF. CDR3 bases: TGCGCCAGCAGCCAAGGGCCAGGAAAAGGGGTCTCCTACAATGAGCAGTTCTTC.

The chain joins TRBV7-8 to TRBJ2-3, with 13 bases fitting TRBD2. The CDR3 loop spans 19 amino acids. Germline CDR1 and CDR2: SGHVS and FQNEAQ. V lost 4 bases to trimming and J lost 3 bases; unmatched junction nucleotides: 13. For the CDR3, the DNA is TGTGCCAGCAGCTCCGTGATTAAGGGACTAGCGGGACAAACAGATACGCAGTATTTT. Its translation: CASSSVIKGLAGQTDTQYF.

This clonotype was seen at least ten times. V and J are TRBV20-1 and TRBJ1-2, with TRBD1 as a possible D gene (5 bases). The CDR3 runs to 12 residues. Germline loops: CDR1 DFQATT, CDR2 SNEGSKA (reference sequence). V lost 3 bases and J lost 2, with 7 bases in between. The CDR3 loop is CSARHRNYGYTF. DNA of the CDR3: TGCAGTGCTAGGCACAGGAACTATGGCTACACCTTC.

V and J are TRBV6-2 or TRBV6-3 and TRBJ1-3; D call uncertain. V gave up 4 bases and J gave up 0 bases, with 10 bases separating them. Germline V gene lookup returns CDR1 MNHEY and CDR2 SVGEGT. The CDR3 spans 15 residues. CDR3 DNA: TGTGCCAGCAGTTTGACAACTACCTCTGGAAACACCATATATTTT. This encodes CASSLTTTSGNTIYF.

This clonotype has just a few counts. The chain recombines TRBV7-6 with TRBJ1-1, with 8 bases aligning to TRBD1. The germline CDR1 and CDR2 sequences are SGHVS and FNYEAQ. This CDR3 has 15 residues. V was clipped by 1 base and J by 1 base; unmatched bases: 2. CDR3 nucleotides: TGTGCCAGCAGCTTAGGGGGACAGGCGAACACTGAAGCTTTCTTT. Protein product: CASSLGGQANTEAFF.